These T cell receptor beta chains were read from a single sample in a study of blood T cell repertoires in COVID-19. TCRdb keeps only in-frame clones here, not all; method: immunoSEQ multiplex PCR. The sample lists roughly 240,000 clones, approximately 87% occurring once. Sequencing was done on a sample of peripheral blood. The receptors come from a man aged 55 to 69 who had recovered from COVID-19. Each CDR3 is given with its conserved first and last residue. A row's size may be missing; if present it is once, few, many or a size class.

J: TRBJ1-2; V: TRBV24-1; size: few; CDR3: CATSDPTGNYGYTF
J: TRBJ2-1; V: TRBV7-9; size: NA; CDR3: CASSLRPVRDEQFF
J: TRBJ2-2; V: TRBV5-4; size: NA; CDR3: CASSLRLGLHTGELFF
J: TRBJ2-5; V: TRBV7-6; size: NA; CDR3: CASSPVGTGGSETQYF
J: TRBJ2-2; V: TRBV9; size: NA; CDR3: CASSAGLAGNTGELFF
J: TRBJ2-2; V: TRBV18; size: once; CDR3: CASSPYSNTGELFF
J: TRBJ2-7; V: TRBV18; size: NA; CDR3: CASTRTGGAYEQYF
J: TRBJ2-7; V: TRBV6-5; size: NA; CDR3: CASSGFGQGGHEQYF
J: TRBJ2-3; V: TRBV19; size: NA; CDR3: CAGACVRTDTQYF
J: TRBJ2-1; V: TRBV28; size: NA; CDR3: CASSPPYNEQFF
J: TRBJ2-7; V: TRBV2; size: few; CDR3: CASSERIGRTGLYEQYF
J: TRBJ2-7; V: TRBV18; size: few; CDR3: CASSRDTNYEQYF
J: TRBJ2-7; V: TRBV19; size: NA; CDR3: CASSPDWASGYEQYF
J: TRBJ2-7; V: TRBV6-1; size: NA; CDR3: CASSEDAGSSYEQYF
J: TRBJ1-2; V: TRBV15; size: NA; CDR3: CATAEGGAQLYGYTF